This entry lists 10 T cell receptor beta chains sequenced from one sample in a study of blood T cell repertoires in COVID-19. Data came from immunoSEQ multiplex PCR; TCRdb stores just in-frame clones and leaves some out. The sample contains about 210,000 clones, 70% to 90% of which appear only once. Sequenced: peripheral blood. All receptors derive from a woman aged 50 to 65 with active or convalescent COVID-19.

The chain couples TRBV4-1 to TRBJ1-1; TRBD1 is a possible D gene (5 bases). The V and J ends lost 0 bases and 10 bases respectively, with 12 bases between them. The CDR3 loop spans 13 amino acids. From germline, CDR1 is MGHRA and CDR2 YSYEKL. CDR3 nucleotide sequence: TGCGCCAGCAGCCAAGATCATCAGGGTTCAGCTTTCTTT. It codes for CASSQDHQGSAFF.

This clone was found once. This chain joins TRBV7-2 and TRBJ2-2; 10 bases are a match to TRBD2. CDR3 length: 16 amino acids. V lost 1 base to trimming and J lost 4 bases; unmatched junction nucleotides: 3. Germline V gene data show CDR1 as SGHTA and CDR2 as FQGNSA. The DNA for the CDR3 is TGTGCCAGCAGCTTAGAACCTAGCGGGAGCACCGGGGAGCTGTTTTTT. Amino acid sequence: CASSLEPSGSTGELFF.

This clone has just one count. V is TRBV28 and J is TRBJ2-5, with D possibly being TRBD2 (7 bases). Deletions cut 6 bases from V and 2 bases from J, with 13 bases between. The CDR3 has 14 residues. In germline, CDR1 is MDHEN, CDR2 SYDVKM. CDR3 region: CASRGGTPQETQYF. The CDR3, as DNA: TGTGCCAGCAGGGGGGGGACACCTCAAGAGACCCAGTACTTC.

This chain connects TRBV19 to TRBJ2-3; D is perhaps TRBD1 (6 bases). Germline V lookup: CDR1 LNHDA, CDR2 SQIVND (reference sequence). This CDR3 is built from 17 residues. Trimming cost V 2 bases and J 3 bases, with 18 bases left between them. The CDR3 DNA sequence: TGTGCCAGTAGTATAACAGGGATGAGGGGGTCTACAGATACGCAGTATTTT. Its protein product is CASSITGMRGSTDTQYF.

The gene calls are TRBV29-1 and TRBJ1-4; perhaps TRBD1 as D (5 bases). CDR3 size: 13 residues. V lost 6 bases and J 3 bases, leaving 11 bases between the germline ends. The germline V gene has CDR1 SQVTM and CDR2 ANQGSEA. The CDR3 coding sequence is TGCAGCGTAGCATGGGGGGCTAATGAAAAACTGTTTTTT. Translated: CSVAWGANEKLFF. Variable domain in full (rest from reference TRBV29-1 and TRBJ1-4): SAVISQKPSRDICQRGTSLTIQCQVDSQVTMMFWYRQQPGQSLTLIATANQGSEATYESGFVIDKFPISRPNLTFSTLTVSNMSPEDSSIYLCSVAWGANEKLFFGSGTQLSVL.

The CDR3 region is CASSVGGDGNTIYF. The CDR3 DNA is TGTGCCAGCAGCGTAGGGGGGGATGGAAACACCATATATTTT. The V and J genes are TRBV9 and TRBJ1-3; D is possibly TRBD1 (5 bases). The ends were cut back, 0 bases at V and 3 bases at J, with 7 bases in the middle. The CDR3 consists of 14 residues. Germline CDR1 SGDLS, CDR2 YYNGEE. Full variable domain (outside the CDR3, taken from reference TRBV9 and TRBJ1-3): DSGVTQTPKHLITATGQRVTLRCSPRSGDLSVYWYQQSLDQGLQFLIQYYNGEERAKGNILERFSAQQFPDLHSELNLSSLELGDSALYFCASSVGGDGNTIYFGEGSWLTVV.

The chain uses TRBV28 and TRBJ1-1, with D possibly matching TRBD1 (5 bases). Trimming shortened V by 8 bases and J by 3 bases, and 19 bases separated the two germline ends. Germline V gene lookup returns CDR1 MDHEN and CDR2 SYDVKM. The CDR3 length is 15 residues. This chain's CDR3 is CASGVGLAGDTEAFF. The CDR3 DNA follows: TGTGCCAGCGGGGTGGGGCTGGCGGGGGACACTGAAGCTTTCTTT. The variable domain in full, with the rest retrieved from reference TRBV28 and TRBJ1-1, is DVKVTQSSRYLVKRTGEKVFLECVQDMDHENMFWYRQDPGLGLRLIYFSYDVKMKEKGDIPEGYSVSREKKERFSLILESASTNQTSMYLCASGVGLAGDTEAFFGQGTRLTVV.

The CDR3 loop is CASSGGIGQGGNTQYF. The CDR3 DNA reads TGTGCCAGCAGCGGGGGTATCGGACAGGGTGGTAATACGCAGTATTTT. The chain couples TRBV5-4 to TRBJ2-3; 8 nucleotides line up with TRBD1. The J segment lost 7 bases and the V segment lost 4 bases, leaving 14 bases of the junction unmatched. Looked up from germline, CDR1 is SGHNT and CDR2 is YYREEE (reference sequence). The CDR3 runs 16 residues.

A word on this clone: At one end, the junction sequence differs from germline, possibly due to a read error. The chain links TRBV28 to TRBJ1-4; D remains unclear. This CDR3 contains 12 residues. Germline V gene data show CDR1 as MDHEN and CDR2 as SYDVKM. CDR3 bases: TGTGCCAGCAGTCTAGATCGGAAAGGGAGGGTTTTT. It codes for CASSLDRKGRVF.

This clone was seen only once. V gene TRBV6-1 combines with J gene TRBJ1-3, with D hard to call. V was clipped by 3 bases and J by 0 bases, with 9 bases between them. Germline assignment: CDR1 MNHNS and CDR2 SASEGT. The CDR3 has 15 residues. The CDR3 DNA reads TGTGCCAGCAGTGAGGCAACAGACTCTGGAAACACCATATATTTT. This sequence encodes CASSEATDSGNTIYF.